These T cell receptor beta chains were read from a single sample in a study of regulatory T cells in long-lasting Graves disease. From the multiplex PCR reads, TCRdb called clonotypes with MiXCR, one entry per CDR3 protein. The data show about 660,000 distinct CDR3 sequences, 25% to 35% seen once. Sequences were derived from peripheral blood mononuclear cells (PBMCs), sampled when the disease was refractory, from a patient treated with antithyroid drugs. The receptors originated from a female donor with Graves disease. Both conserved end residues are part of each CDR3. The order of the fields is D gene, J gene, CDR3 length, V gene, clone size, CDR3 DNA, CDR3 protein. A D gene is named only where the DNA matches it firmly. Clone sizes are given selectively: once, few, many, or a class where the clone is expanded.

TRBD1,TRBJ2-7,14,TRBV10-3,few,TGTGCCATCAAGGCTAGACAGGGTCAGTACGAGCAGTACTTC,CAIKARQGQYEQYF
-,TRBJ2-5,12,TRBV20-1,few,TGCAGTGCTAGAGATCTGGAAGAGACCCAGTACTTC,CSARDLEETQYF
TRBD1,TRBJ1-1,13,TRBV30,-,TGTGCCTGGAGGGCAGGGGGGGGAACTGAAGCTTTCTTT,CAWRAGGGTEAFF
-,TRBJ2-7,11,TRBV11-1,few,TGTGCCAGCAGCTCCGTCCGGGAGCAGTACTTC,CASSSVREQYF
-,TRBJ1-1,15,TRBV5-8,-,TGTGCCAGCAGCTCCGGGAGATCCATGAACACTGAAGCTTTCTTT,CASSSGRSMNTEAFF
TRBD1,TRBJ1-2,16,TRBV4-2,few,TGTGCCAGCAGCCAAGTAGGACAGGGGGCCGGCTATGGCTACACCTTC,CASSQVGQGAGYGYTF
-,TRBJ1-4,15,TRBV2,-,TGTGCCAGCAGTGAAGTTCGGGGAGTTAGTGAAAAACTGTTTTTT,CASSEVRGVSEKLFF
-,TRBJ1-4,13,TRBV6-2/TRBV6-3,many,TGTGCCAGCCGGAGTACAGGAAATGAAAAACTGTTTTTT,CASRSTGNEKLFF
-,TRBJ1-1,14,TRBV6-5,few,TGTGCCAGCAGTTATACCCGGACAGCCTCAAGCGCTTTCTTT,CASSYTRTASSAFF
-,TRBJ1-5,12,TRBV3-1,-,TGTGCCAGTCAGGGGTTTACTGGAGCCCAGCATTTT,CASQGFTGAQHF
TRBD1,TRBJ1-5,14,TRBV15,few,TGTGCCACCAGCAGGACAGGGAAGTATCAGCCCCAGCATTTT,CATSRTGKYQPQHF
TRBD1,TRBJ2-5,16,TRBV5-1,-,TGCGCCAGCAGCTTGAGAACAGGGGGCGCATGGGAGACCCAGTACTTC,CASSLRTGGAWETQYF
TRBD1,TRBJ2-2,15,TRBV5-1,-,TGCGCCAGCAGCTTGCTGACAGGGCTCACCGGGGAGCTGTTTTTT,CASSLLTGLTGELFF
-,TRBJ1-1,13,TRBV6-1,-,TGTGCCAGCAGTCCCCAGTGGGCGGTTGAAGCTTTCTTT,CASSPQWAVEAFF
-,TRBJ1-6,12,TRBV9,few,TGTGCCAGCAGCGTATCCGATTCACCCCTCCACTTT,CASSVSDSPLHF
TRBD1,TRBJ1-2,13,TRBV2,-,TGTGCCTGGTACCCGGGACAGAACTATGGCTACACCTTC,CAWYPGQNYGYTF
TRBD2,TRBJ2-1,14,TRBV28,-,TGTGCCAGCAGTTTCGGCGGGAGCGGGGTCGGGCAGTTCTTC,CASSFGGSGVGQFF
-,TRBJ1-1,16,TRBV3-1,-,TGTGCCAGCAGCCACTCCCAAGGGACGGGGGGCACTGAAGCTTTCTTT,CASSHSQGTGGTEAFF
-,TRBJ1-1,15,TRBV30,-,TGTGCCTGGAGTTTTTCCGAGGGGCTGAACACTGAAGCTTTCTTT,CAWSFSEGLNTEAFF
TRBD1,TRBJ2-7,17,TRBV4-2,-,TGTGCCAGCAGCCAAGATCCGGTTAGGGACAGGGTTTACGAGCAGTACTTC,CASSQDPVRDRVYEQYF
TRBD1,TRBJ1-6,15,TRBV20-1,-,TGCAGTGCTAATTGGAGACAGGGGGCTAGTTCACCCCTCCACTTT,CSANWRQGASSPLHF
TRBD1,TRBJ2-7,15,TRBV6-1,few,TGTGCCAGCAGGATTGCTCGACAGGGCTTCTCCGAGCAGTACTTC,CASRIARQGFSEQYF
TRBD1,TRBJ1-5,17,TRBV6-5,few,TGTGCCAGCAGTTCAACCGGGACAGGGTTTGGCAATCAGCCCCAGCATTTT,CASSSTGTGFGNQPQHF
-,TRBJ1-1,15,TRBV6-1,few,TGTGCCAGCAGTAAAGCTGCCGGGGCGGACACTGAAGCTTTCTTT,CASSKAAGADTEAFF
-,TRBJ1-5,13,TRBV28,-,TGTGCCAGCAGCCAAATCGGACGGGGGGCCCAGCATTTT,CASSQIGRGAQHF
-,TRBJ1-1,15,TRBV6-2/TRBV6-3,-,TGTGCCAGCTTGGAACGGGGGGGCCTGAACACTGAAGCTTTCTTT,CASLERGGLNTEAFF
-,TRBJ2-1,12,TRBV2,-,TGTGCCAGCAGTTCTGACAGCTACGAGCAGTTCTTC,CASSSDSYEQFF
TRBD1,TRBJ1-2,13,TRBV19,-,TGTGCCAGTAAACGGGACAGTGACTATGGCTACACCTTC,CASKRDSDYGYTF
TRBD1,TRBJ1-5,17,TRBV2,many,TGTGCCAGCTCCCGGACAGGGCCACCCCATAGCAATCAGCCCCAGCATTTT,CASSRTGPPHSNQPQHF
TRBD1,TRBJ2-7,16,TRBV11-2,-,TGTGCCAGCAGCGACACGGGACAGACAATCACCTACGAGCAGTACTTC,CASSDTGQTITYEQYF
TRBD1,TRBJ2-7,15,TRBV20-1,-,TGCAGTGCTAGAGGGGGGCCGGGACAGAGCAGCGAGCAGTACTTC,CSARGGPGQSSEQYF
-,TRBJ2-6,19,TRBV6-1,few,TGTGCCAGCAGTGAAGAATACAGGCCACTATTCTCTGGGGCCAACGTCCTGACTTTC,CASSEEYRPLFSGANVLTF
-,TRBJ1-6,14,TRBV12-3/TRBV12-4,few,TGTGCCAGCAGTCAAACAGGGAGGAATTCACCCCTCCACTTT,CASSQTGRNSPLHF
-,TRBJ1-2,13,TRBV12-3/TRBV12-4,many,TGTGCCAGCAGTTTATTCGTTGGCTATGGCTACACCTTC,CASSLFVGYGYTF
-,TRBJ2-7,10,TRBV6-1,many,TGTGCCAGTGGTTGGGACGAGCAGTACTTC,CASGWDEQYF
-,TRBJ1-5,14,TRBV20-1,-,TGCAGTGCGGGGGGGACGCGGGGCAATCAGCCCCAGCATTTT,CSAGGTRGNQPQHF
-,TRBJ1-6,16,TRBV30,-,TGTGCCTGGAGTTCCCCATCAGGGAACTATAATTCACCCCTCCACTTT,CAWSSPSGNYNSPLHF
-,TRBJ1-6,14,TRBV20-1,-,TGCAGTGCGGCCGCTGTTCACGGGAATTCACCCCTCCACTTT,CSAAAVHGNSPLHF
TRBD1,TRBJ1-1,14,TRBV5-5,-,TGTGCCAGCAGCCTCAGGGACAGCAACACTGAAGCTTTCTTT,CASSLRDSNTEAFF
TRBD1,TRBJ2-1,16,TRBV5-1,-,TGCGCCAGCAGCTTGTGGGACAGTGGCTCCTACAATGAGCAGTTCTTC,CASSLWDSGSYNEQFF
TRBD1,TRBJ1-1,15,TRBV7-3,few,TGTGCCAGCAGCCCGGCCGGGACAGAGAACACTGAAGCTTTCTTT,CASSPAGTENTEAFF
TRBD1,TRBJ2-7,16,TRBV7-9,few,TGTGCCAGCAGCTTAGTTGGGGACAGACCTTCCTACGAGCAGTACTTC,CASSLVGDRPSYEQYF
-,TRBJ1-1,14,TRBV12-3/TRBV12-4,many,TGTGCCAGCAGACCCACAGGGACGAACACTGAAGCTTTCTTT,CASRPTGTNTEAFF
TRBD1,TRBJ1-2,13,TRBV25-1,-,TGTGCCAGCAGGAAGACAGGGGCTTATGGCTACACCTTC,CASRKTGAYGYTF
-,TRBJ1-6,14,TRBV28,-,TGTGCCAGCAGTTTATCAGGGAGGCATTCACCCCTCCACTTT,CASSLSGRHSPLHF
-,TRBJ1-2,14,TRBV12-3/TRBV12-4,-,TGTGCCAGCAGTTTCTTCAGAGGGGACTATGGCTACACCTTC,CASSFFRGDYGYTF
TRBD2,TRBJ2-7,15,TRBV4-1,once,TGCGCCAGCAGCCGACTAGCGGGAGGTAACTACGAGCAGTACTTC,CASSRLAGGNYEQYF
-,TRBJ1-2,13,TRBV3-1,-,TGTGCCAGCAGCCAAAAACAGGGTTCTGGCTACACCTTC,CASSQKQGSGYTF
-,TRBJ1-5,14,TRBV25-1,-,TGTGCCAGCAGTGATACAGGACCTGATCAGCCCCAGCATTTT,CASSDTGPDQPQHF
-,TRBJ1-3,17,TRBV5-1,-,TGCGCCAGCAGCTTGGACCACCTCAGGTTGTCTGGAAACACCATATATTTT,CASSLDHLRLSGNTIYF
-,TRBJ1-4,14,TRBV2,many,TGTGCCAGCAGTGGTACGGGGACTAATGAAAAACTGTTTTTT,CASSGTGTNEKLFF